This paragraph covers one T cell receptor beta chain sequence. Its antigen is undetermined. The sample originates from a study of chemoradiotherapy in HPV16-positive cancers. Study-level findings and limits: In HPV16-positive patients, HPV-responsive T-cell expansion tracked better recurrence-free survival.

V was cut by 8 bases and J by 4 bases, with 9 bases left in between. Germline CDR1 and CDR2: LNHDA and SQIVND (reference sequence). The length of the CDR3 is 12 residues. TCRdb keeps only in-frame clones here, not all; method: immunoSEQ multiplex PCR. The table has tens of thousands of clones, approximately 94% seen once. The TCR was taken from a human donor with HPV-associated anogenital cancer. This rearrangement joins TRBV19 to TRBJ1-3; D remains ambiguous. This material was obtained from a patient who underwent chemoradiotherapy. The CDR3 sequence: CASGETGNTIYF. Written as DNA, the CDR3 is TGTGCCAGTGGGGAGACAGGAAACACCATATATTTT. The full variable domain, rest sourced from reference TRBV19 and TRBJ1-3, is DGGITQSPKYLFRKEGQNVTLSCEQNLNHDAMYWYRQDPGQGLRLIYYSQIVNDFQKGDIAEGYSVSREKKESFPLTVTSAQKNPTAFYLCASGETGNTIYFGEGSWLTVV.